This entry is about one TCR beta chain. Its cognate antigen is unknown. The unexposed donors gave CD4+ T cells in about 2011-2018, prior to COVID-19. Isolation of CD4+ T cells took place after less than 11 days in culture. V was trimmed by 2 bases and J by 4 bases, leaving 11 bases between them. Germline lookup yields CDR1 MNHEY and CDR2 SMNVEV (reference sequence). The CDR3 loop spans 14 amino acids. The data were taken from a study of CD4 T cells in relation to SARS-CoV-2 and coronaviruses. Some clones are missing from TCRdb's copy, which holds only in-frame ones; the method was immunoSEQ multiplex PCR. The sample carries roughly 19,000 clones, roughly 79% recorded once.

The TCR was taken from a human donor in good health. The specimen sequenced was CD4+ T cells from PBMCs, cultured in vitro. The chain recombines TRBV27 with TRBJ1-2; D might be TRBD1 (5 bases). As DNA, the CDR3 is TGTGCCAGCAGTTTAAGGGGAGAGGGCTATGGCTACACCTTC. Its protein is CASSLRGEGYGYTF.